This TCR beta chain was identified during a study of PD-L1 blockade in urothelial cancer. Whole-study context: The year 2014 saw patients start atezolizumab, 1,200 mg intravenously every 3 weeks. Blood underwent analysis 3 weeks (second dose) and 6 weeks after treatment began. Blood yielded a median of about 150,000 T cells per sample.

The CDR3 spans 15 residues. V gave up 2 bases and J gave up 4 bases; unmatched junction bases: 4. Germline V gives CDR1 SGHRS, CDR2 YFSETQ. Synthetic spike-ins, TCR analog templates, were added into each PCR. TCRdb's copy holds only in-frame clones and misses some; the assay was immunoSEQ multiplex PCR. The repertoire holds some 53,000 clones, with 60% to 80% as singletons. The rearrangement joins TRBV5-1 to TRBJ2-3, with 10 positions matching TRBD2. The clonotype originates from a man in his sixties or seventies with urothelial cancer. Specimen: PBMCs, collected around atezolizumab (anti-PD-L1) treatment. The CDR3 DNA is TGCGCCAGCAGCTTCCTGAGCGGGGGGGCAGATACGCAGTATTTT. Translation gives CASSFLSGGADTQYF.